Listed below are T cell receptor beta chains from one sample, sequenced in a study of blood T cell repertoires in COVID-19. The method was immunoSEQ multiplex PCR; TCRdb's version includes in-frame clones alone and lacks a portion of them. The sample consists of fewer than 60,000 clones, 84% of them appearing once. Sequences were obtained from peripheral blood. Receptor source: a human donor in a cohort sampled during active COVID-19. Both conserved end residues are part of each CDR3. Each record gives: clone size, D gene, V gene, J gene, CDR3 DNA, CDR3 protein. A D gene is named only where the DNA matches it firmly. A row's size may be missing; if present it is once, few, many or a size class.

-,-,TRBV7-3,TRBJ1-1,TGTGCCAGCAGCTTAAAGGGGGATGGGACTGAAGCTTTCTTT,CASSLKGDGTEAFF
-,-,TRBV7-2,TRBJ1-4,TGTGCCAGCAGCCCCCAGACAGGTGAAAAACTGTTTTTT,CASSPQTGEKLFF
-,TRBD2,TRBV6-5,TRBJ2-7,TGTGCCAGCACTCCTAGCGGGAGGCCGTACGAGCAGTACTTC,CASTPSGRPYEQYF
-,TRBD1,TRBV5-1,TRBJ2-7,TGCGCCAGCAGCTTGCCGGGACAGTCCTACGAGCAGTACTTC,CASSLPGQSYEQYF
few,-,TRBV19,TRBJ1-3,TGTGCCAGTAGTATTTCCGGGGGCTCTGGAAACACCATATATTTT,CASSISGGSGNTIYF
few,TRBD2,TRBV11-2,TRBJ2-1,TGTGCCAGCAGCTGGAAGGGACTAGGAAAGACGAATGAGCAGTTCTTC,CASSWKGLGKTNEQFF
-,TRBD2,TRBV7-2,TRBJ2-2,TGTGCCAGCAGCAAGACTAGCGGGAGGGCCGACACCGGGGAGCTGTTTTTT,CASSKTSGRADTGELFF
-,-,TRBV19,TRBJ2-3,TGTGCCAGTAGTGATACTGGCACAGATACGCAGTATTTT,CASSDTGTDTQYF
-,-,TRBV10-3,TRBJ1-1,TGTGCCATCAGTGATTATTCCAGGGGCCTGGCTGAAGCTTTCTTT,CAISDYSRGLAEAFF
-,-,TRBV24-1,TRBJ2-3,TGTGCCACCAGTTCACCGGCAGATACGCAGTATTTT,CATSSPADTQYF
-,TRBD1,TRBV5-6,TRBJ2-5,TGTGCCAGCAGCCTCCCGGGACAGGGACAAGAGACCCAGTACTTC,CASSLPGQGQETQYF
-,TRBD2,TRBV7-6,TRBJ2-3,TGTGCCAGCACCCCTAGGGCTAGCGGTAGCACAGATACGCAGTATTTT,CASTPRASGSTDTQYF
-,-,TRBV3-1/TRBV3-2,TRBJ2-5,TGTGCCAGCAGGCCGACCCCCGGGGAGACCCAGTACTTC,CASRPTPGETQYF
-,-,TRBV9,TRBJ2-5,TGTGCCAGCAGCGTAAGAGGGGGATGGGGAGAGACCCAGTACTTC,CASSVRGGWGETQYF
-,-,TRBV7-9,TRBJ2-7,TGTGCCAGCAGCTTAGGTAGGGCAGGGTTCGACGAGCAGTACTTC,CASSLGRAGFDEQYF
-,-,TRBV25-1,TRBJ1-5,TGTGCCAGCAGTGAAGGACACAATAGCAATCAGCCCCAGCATTTT,CASSEGHNSNQPQHF
-,-,TRBV3-1/TRBV3-2,TRBJ2-1,TGTGCCAGCAGCCAATTTAGAAATGAGCAGTTCTTC,CASSQFRNEQFF
once,-,TRBV7-2,TRBJ1-2,TGTGCCAGCAGCCCTGGGCACGGCATAAACTATGGCTACACCTTC,CASSPGHGINYGYTF
-,-,TRBV29-1,TRBJ2-6,TGCAGCGTTGAGGGCCCGTCTGGGGCCAACGTCCTGACTTTC,CSVEGPSGANVLTF
once,TRBD1,TRBV29-1,TRBJ1-2,TGCAGCGGAGGACAGGGGCGCGGCTATGGCTACACCTTC,CSGGQGRGYGYTF
-,TRBD1,TRBV3-1/TRBV3-2,TRBJ2-6,TGTGCCAGCAGCCGTTGGGACAGGGGGATGTCTGGGGCCAACGTCCTGACTTTC,CASSRWDRGMSGANVLTF
-,TRBD1,TRBV10-3,TRBJ2-2,TGTGCCATCAGGTCGGACAGGGGGGGCGGGGAGCTGTTTTTT,CAIRSDRGGGELFF
-,-,TRBV18,TRBJ2-7,TGTGCCAGCTCATACGGGAACGGGGGAAGCTCCTACGAGCAGTACTTC,CASSYGNGGSSYEQYF
-,TRBD2,TRBV27,TRBJ2-7,TGTGCCAGCAGCCGAGGGACTAGGGGAGGCGAGCAGTACTTC,CASSRGTRGGEQYF
-,-,TRBV6-2/TRBV6-3,TRBJ2-7,TGTGCCAGCAGTAGACTAGACGGGAGTTTCTACGAGCAGTACTTC,CASSRLDGSFYEQYF
-,TRBD2,TRBV4-2,TRBJ2-7,TGTGCCAGCAGCCAAGGGGGACTAGTTTCCTACGAGCAGTACTTC,CASSQGGLVSYEQYF
-,-,TRBV3-1/TRBV3-2,TRBJ2-4,TGTGCCAGCAGCCAAGATCGAGCGAGCCACGCCAAAAACATTCAGTACTTC,CASSQDRASHAKNIQYF
-,-,TRBV7-9,TRBJ1-2,TGTGCCAGCAGCTTTAGTTCACGCAGGGGCGGCAGCTATGGCTACACCTTC,CASSFSSRRGGSYGYTF
-,-,TRBV5-4,TRBJ2-1,TGTGCCAGCAGCGACCAAAGCGGGTCCCTATCCTACAATGAGCAGTTCTTC,CASSDQSGSLSYNEQFF
few,TRBD2,TRBV7-6,TRBJ2-2,TGTGCCAGCAGCGAGACGTCCGGGACTAGCGGGAACACCGGGGAGCTGTTTTTT,CASSETSGTSGNTGELFF
-,TRBD1,TRBV9,TRBJ2-2,TGTGCCAGCAGCCCCCATGGGACAGGGATGGTCGGGGAGCTGTTTTTT,CASSPHGTGMVGELFF
-,TRBD2,TRBV7-2,TRBJ2-3,TGTGCCAGCAGCTCGACTAGCGTGGGAACAGATACGCAGTATTTT,CASSSTSVGTDTQYF
-,-,TRBV19,TRBJ2-1,TGTGCCAGTACCAATCCTCTAGCGAATCTTAATGAGCAGTTCTTC,CASTNPLANLNEQFF
-,-,TRBV2,TRBJ2-5,TGTGCCAGCAGTGAAAGTCAGGCTTTGGAGACCCAGTACTTC,CASSESQALETQYF
-,-,TRBV5-1,TRBJ1-1,TGCGCCAGCAGTCAGACAGGCGCGAACACTGAAGCTTTCTTT,CASSQTGANTEAFF
-,-,TRBV9,TRBJ2-5,TGTGCCAGCAGCGTATATAGGACACAAGAGACCCAGTACTTC,CASSVYRTQETQYF
-,-,TRBV7-2,TRBJ2-3,TGTGCCAGCAGCTTCCGCGGGATGACAGATACGCAGTATTTT,CASSFRGMTDTQYF
once,TRBD1,TRBV5-1,TRBJ2-3,TGCGCCAGCAGTTCCTGGACAGGGAAGACAGATACGCAGTATTTT,CASSSWTGKTDTQYF
-,-,TRBV4-3,TRBJ1-2,TGCGCCAGCAGCCAAGATCTAGACTATGGCTACACCTTC,CASSQDLDYGYTF
-,TRBD1,TRBV12-3/TRBV12-4,TRBJ2-2,TGTGCCAGCAGTTTAGTCGACAGGGTGGAACTGTTTTTT,CASSLVDRVELFF
once,-,TRBV7-2,TRBJ2-7,TGTGCCAGCAGCCACTCTAGAGGGGAGCAGTACTTC,CASSHSRGEQYF
-,-,TRBV18,TRBJ1-4,TGTGCCAGCTCACCACCGGGGCGGACCGGTGAAAAACTGTTTTTT,CASSPPGRTGEKLFF
-,-,TRBV2,TRBJ2-1,TGTGCCAGCAGTGAATTTGTGAGCGACCCCTACAATGAGCAGTTCTTC,CASSEFVSDPYNEQFF
-,TRBD1,TRBV7-9,TRBJ2-7,TGTGCCAGCAGCTTAACAGGGGGCGTGAGCGAGCAGTACTTC,CASSLTGGVSEQYF